These 27 T cell receptor beta chains came from one sample sequenced in a study of technical replicates of blood from a handful of donors (TCRdb year 2017). The receptor library was made with the immunoSEQ multiplex PCR assay. Drawn from immuneACCESS, this table holds only the in-frame rearrangements with V and J called that TCRdb kept. Clones are partly lost; checked studies trace under half to an unresolved V gene and leave the rest unexplained. The sample includes fewer than 20,000 clones, with about nine tenths observed a single time. The top ten constitute about an eighth of the sample. Sequencing was performed on PBMCs. Receptor source: a human donor in good health.

This sequence joins TRBV5-5 and TRBJ2-7, with D perhaps TRBD1 (6 bases). Germline lookup yields CDR1 SGHKS and CDR2 YYEKEE (reference sequence). This CDR3 has 16 amino acids. Trimming took 0 bases from V and 3 from J, leaving 16 bases between them. The CDR3 DNA is TGTGCCAGCAGCTTGGCCTTCCAGGGGATCTTCTACGAGCAGTACTTC. Residues: CASSLAFQGIFYEQYF.

J is TRBJ2-1 and V is TRBV18; D is possibly TRBD2 (5 bases). CDR3 length: 15 residues. Germline V gene lookup returns CDR1 KGHSH and CDR2 LQKENI. Trimming cost V 0 bases and J 3 bases, with 9 bases left between them. CDR3 sequence: CASSPPSGFYNEQFF. CDR3 coding DNA: TGTGCCAGCTCACCACCAAGCGGTTTCTACAATGAGCAGTTCTTC.

The rearrangement links TRBV27 to TRBJ2-7, with D perhaps TRBD1 (5 bases). Germline V gene data show CDR1 as MNHEY and CDR2 as SMNVEV (reference sequence). The CDR3 sequence is 11 residues long. V shed 5 bases and J shed 6 bases, with 8 bases lying between them. The CDR3 sequence is CASSQGSEQYF. Written as DNA, the CDR3 is TGTGCCAGCAGTCAGGGTTCCGAGCAGTACTTC.

In its sample, this clone was seen a few times. The J gene is TRBJ2-7, the V gene TRBV28; 8 bases are a match to TRBD2. Looked up from germline, CDR1 is MDHEN and CDR2 is SYDVKM. The V and J ends lost 6 bases and 1 base, in that order; junction bases with no gene match: 5. This CDR3 region has 14 residues. The CDR3 protein is CASRGASGSYEQYF. CDR3 sequence (DNA): TGTGCCAGCAGGGGCGCTAGCGGGTCCTACGAGCAGTACTTC.

The CDR3 nucleotides read TGTGCCAGTAGTAACTATGCAACCCTAGCCAAAAACATTCAGTACTTC. This codes for CASSNYATLAKNIQYF. The J gene is TRBJ2-4, the V gene TRBV19; D not certain. Trimming stripped 4 bases from V and 0 bases from J, with 13 bases between. The length of the CDR3 is 16 residues. Per the germline V gene, CDR1 is LNHDA and CDR2 is SQIVND (reference sequence).

This clone was recorded once. The chain has TRBV7-9 and TRBJ2-7; D unresolved. V lost 5 bases to trimming and J lost 3 bases, with 5 bases between them. The CDR3 runs 11 residues. Germline CDR1 SEHNR, CDR2 FQNEAQ (reference sequence). The CDR3 DNA follows: TGTGCCAGCAGCCCAGGCTACGAGCAGTACTTC. Protein sequence: CASSPGYEQYF.

The rearrangement uses TRBV7-9 and TRBJ1-1, with a weak D call TRBD1 (6 bases). The germline V gene encodes CDR1 SEHNR and CDR2 FQNEAQ (reference sequence). The CDR3 has 16 amino acids. The germline V and J ends were trimmed by 1 base and 4 bases, with 16 bases remaining between them. CDR3 region: CASSLVGGDVGTEAFF. As DNA, the CDR3 is TGTGCCAGCAGCTTAGTAGGGGGTGACGTGGGCACTGAAGCTTTCTTT.

The chain is built from TRBV6-1 and TRBJ1-5; tentatively, D is TRBD1 (5 bases). The germline CDR1 and CDR2 sequences are MNHNS and SASEGT. The CDR3 has 13 residues. The V and J ends lost 5 bases and 11 bases respectively, with 16 bases between them. The CDR3 reads CASSPSDRGAQHF. The CDR3 nucleotides read TGTGCCAGCAGTCCCTCCGATCGGGGGGCCCAGCATTTT.

The chain is built from TRBV18 and TRBJ2-5, with a tentative D call TRBD1 (5 bases). V was shortened by 10 bases and J by 5 bases, with 26 bases between the two germline ends. The CDR3 loop spans 16 amino acids. CDR1 is KGHSH and CDR2 is LQKENI in the germline V gene. DNA of the CDR3: TGTGCCAATAAAACCGGAGACTGGACAAAAAAGGAGACCCAGTACTTC. Translation: CANKTGDWTKKETQYF.

The genes are TRBV27 and TRBJ1-4; no reliable D call. From germline, CDR1 is MNHEY and CDR2 SMNVEV (reference sequence). Deletions cut 1 base from V and 0 bases from J, with 9 bases between. This CDR3 has 16 amino acids. CDR3 sequence: CASSLWFSATNEKLFF. The CDR3 region has the DNA TGTGCCAGCAGTTTATGGTTCAGTGCAACTAATGAAAAACTGTTTTTT.

V is TRBV11-2 and J is TRBJ1-2, with 11 bases identical to TRBD1. This CDR3 is 16 amino acids long. Germline CDR1 and CDR2: SGHAT and FQNNGV. Trimming removed 1 base from V and 8 bases from J; junction bases left unmatched: 9. The CDR3 protein is CASSLGSGTGGQGYTF. The CDR3, as DNA: TGTGCCAGCAGCTTAGGGTCTGGGACAGGGGGACAAGGCTACACCTTC.

The gene calls are TRBV27 and TRBJ1-4; no definite D call. The CDR3 spans 14 residues. The V and J ends lost 6 bases and 5 bases respectively, with 13 bases between them. Germline CDR1 is MNHEY and CDR2 is SMNVEV (reference sequence). The CDR3 here is CASRTAAENEKLFF. CDR3 coding DNA: TGTGCCAGCAGGACGGCCGCGGAGAATGAAAAACTGTTTTTT.

The chain links TRBV5-8 to TRBJ2-1; weak D call: TRBD2 (6 bases). Looked up from germline, CDR1 is SGHTS and CDR2 is YDEGEE. The CDR3 contains 12 residues. V was shortened by 4 bases and J by 6 bases, with 8 bases between the two germline ends. The CDR3 bases are TGTGCCAGCAGCGGCGGGGTCAATGAGCAGTTCTTC. This codes for CASSGGVNEQFF.

The chain is built from TRBV6-4 and TRBJ2-3; no reliable D call. The CDR3 runs to 14 residues. The V end lost 3 bases, the J end lost 4 bases, and 11 bases lay between the germline ends. Germline CDR1 is MRHNA and CDR2 is SNTAGT. CDR3 coding DNA: TGTGCCAGCAGTGATGGTAGTTTCTCAGATACGCAGTATTTT. Translation: CASSDGSFSDTQYF.

The chain recombines TRBV10-2 with TRBJ2-7, with a possible D match to TRBD1 (5 bases). The CDR3 spans 13 residues. Between the trimmed V and J ends, which lost 10 bases and 2 bases, there was a span of 15 bases. The germline V gene encodes CDR1 WSHSY and CDR2 SAAADI. The CDR3 here is CAIQDGFTYEQYF. The CDR3 nucleotides read TGCGCCATACAGGACGGATTTACCTACGAGCAGTACTTC.

This sequence joins TRBV4-2 and TRBJ2-7; 7 nucleotides agree with TRBD2. The CDR3 length is 15 residues. J was trimmed by 4 bases and V by 1 base; bases with no gene match: 7. Germline values: CDR1 LGHNA, CDR2 YNFKEQ. In DNA form, the CDR3 reads TGTGCCAGCAGCCAAGCGTGGGACGGGGGGTACGAGCAGTACTTC. It is translated as CASSQAWDGGYEQYF.

This clone was seen more than once but under ten times. The rearrangement links TRBV19 to TRBJ1-1; no definite D call. CDR3 length: 15 amino acids. Trimming pared 2 bases from V and 1 base from J, leaving 11 bases between. CDR1 and CDR2 (germline): LNHDA, SQIVND (reference sequence). Here the CDR3 DNA reads TGTGCCAGTAGTATAAATGCAGAATCGAACACTGAAGCTTTCTTT. Its protein product is CASSINAESNTEAFF.

V usage is TRBV5-1 and J usage is TRBJ2-7; 9 bases align to TRBD1. With 3 bases clipped from V and 4 bases from J, the junction kept 14 bases outside the gene matches. Germline assignment: CDR1 SGHRS and CDR2 YFSETQ. This CDR3 is 17 amino acids long. CDR3 nucleotides: TGCGCCAGCAGCTCCGGGACAGGGACGGGGGTGCCTTACGAGCAGTACTTC. Its translation is CASSSGTGTGVPYEQYF.

This clone was counted only a few times. The chain combines TRBV5-1 with TRBJ1-3; D unresolved. The CDR3 sequence is 15 residues long. Per germline, CDR1 SGHRS and CDR2 YFSETQ. Trimming stripped 0 bases from V and 2 bases from J, with 9 bases between. This CDR3 reads CASSLDDSPGNTIYF. The CDR3, as DNA: TGCGCCAGCAGCTTGGACGACTCTCCTGGAAACACCATATATTTT. The full variable domain, rest sourced from reference TRBV5-1 and TRBJ1-3, is KAGVTQTPRYLIKTRGQQVTLSCSPISGHRSVSWYQQTPGQGLQFLFEYFSETQRNKGNFPGRFSGRQFSNSRSEMNVSTLELGDSALYLCASSLDDSPGNTIYFGEGSWLTVV.

This clone has just one count. V is TRBV10-3 and J is TRBJ2-1; 8 bases match TRBD1. Trimming cost V 4 bases and J 4 bases; bases outside gene matches: 0. The CDR3 covers 13 residues. Germline loops: CDR1 ENHRY, CDR2 SYGVKD. Here the CDR3 reads CAISGTGYNEQFF. The CDR3 DNA sequence: TGTGCCATCAGTGGGACAGGGTACAATGAGCAGTTCTTC.

This chain uses TRBV6-5 with TRBJ1-4, with a possible D match to TRBD1 (5 bases). V lost 6 bases and J 8 bases, leaving 16 bases between the germline ends. The CDR3 is 14 amino acids. Germline CDR1 and CDR2: MNHEY and SVGAGI. CDR3 residues: CASSRQPQREKLFF. The CDR3 coding sequence is TGTGCCAGCAGCCGACAGCCCCAACGGGAAAAACTGTTTTTT.

The chain links TRBV7-7 to TRBJ2-7, with TRBD2 matching over 7 bases. The CDR3 loop spans 13 amino acids. Germline CDR1 reads SSHAT; CDR2 reads FNYEAQ (reference sequence). The junction had 3 bases not matched to a gene; V was cut back by 5 bases and J by 2 bases. CDR3 region: CASSPGGTYEQYF. The CDR3 region has the DNA TGTGCCAGCAGCCCGGGAGGCACCTACGAGCAGTACTTC.

The V and J genes are TRBV5-8 and TRBJ2-7, with 10 bases fitting TRBD2. Germline lookup yields CDR1 SGHTS and CDR2 YDEGEE. CDR3 size: 16 residues. Trimming cost V 3 bases and J 1 base; bases outside gene matches: 7. CDR3 residues: CASSSTGLAVSYEQYF. CDR3 coding DNA: TGTGCCAGCAGCTCGACCGGACTAGCGGTATCCTACGAGCAGTACTTC. Using reference TRBV5-8 and TRBJ2-7 for the parts outside the CDR3, the full variable domain is EAGVTQSPTHLIKTRGQQATLRCSPISGHTSVYWYQQALGLGLQFLLWYDEGEERNRGNFPPRFSGRQFPNYSSELNVNALELEDSALYLCASSSTGLAVSYEQYFGPGTRLTVT.

The J gene is TRBJ2-7, the V gene TRBV10-3, with TRBD1 as a possible D gene (6 bases). There are 14 residues in the CDR3. Germline V lookup: CDR1 ENHRY, CDR2 SYGVKD. The V end was cut by 10 bases, the J end by 0 bases, with 16 bases between. The CDR3 region is CATTMDSTSYEQYF. CDR3 in DNA: TGTGCCACCACTATGGACAGTACCTCCTACGAGCAGTACTTC.

The chain links TRBV7-2 to TRBJ2-3, with a possible D match to TRBD2 (6 bases). The germline CDR1 and CDR2 sequences are SGHTA and FQGNSA. V was cut by 5 bases and J by 5 bases, with 17 bases left in between. The CDR3 is 15 amino acids. CDR3 sequence reads: CASSTGGSSRDTQYF. DNA of the CDR3: TGTGCCAGCAGCACCGGAGGGTCTTCGAGAGATACGCAGTATTTT.

This sequence joins TRBV19 and TRBJ2-7, with 7 positions matching TRBD2. In germline, CDR1 is LNHDA, CDR2 SQIVND (reference sequence). V gave up 6 bases and J gave up 0 bases; unmatched junction bases: 8. This CDR3 is 15 amino acids long. CDR3 DNA: TGTGCCAGTAGATCCACTAGCGACCTCTCCTACGAGCAGTACTTC. It is translated as CASRSTSDLSYEQYF.

V and J are TRBV7-3 and TRBJ2-1; 14 bases map to TRBD2. This CDR3 spans 20 amino acids. The ends lost 5 bases at V and 0 bases at J; junction bases unmatched: 12. Germline CDR1 SGHTA, CDR2 FQGTGA. This CDR3 is CASSPSSETSGRASYNEQFF. The CDR3 DNA reads as TGTGCCAGCAGCCCAAGTTCCGAGACTAGCGGGAGGGCCTCCTACAATGAGCAGTTCTTC.